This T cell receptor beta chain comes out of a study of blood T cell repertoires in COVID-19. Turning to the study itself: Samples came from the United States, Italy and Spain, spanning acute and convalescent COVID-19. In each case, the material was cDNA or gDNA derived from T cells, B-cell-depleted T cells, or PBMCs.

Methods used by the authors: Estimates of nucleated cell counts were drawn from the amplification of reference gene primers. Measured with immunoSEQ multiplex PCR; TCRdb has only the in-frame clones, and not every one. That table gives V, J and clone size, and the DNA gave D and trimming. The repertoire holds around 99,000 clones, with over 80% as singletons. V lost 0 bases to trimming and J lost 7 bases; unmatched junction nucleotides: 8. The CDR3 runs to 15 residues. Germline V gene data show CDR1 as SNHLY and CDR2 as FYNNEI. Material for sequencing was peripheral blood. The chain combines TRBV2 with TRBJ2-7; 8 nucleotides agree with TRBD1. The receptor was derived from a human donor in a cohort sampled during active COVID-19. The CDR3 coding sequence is TGTGCCAGCAGTGAAGCGCTCCAGGGGGCAGGGGAGCAGTACTTC. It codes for CASSEALQGAGEQYF.